This TCR beta chain emerged from a study of cytomegalovirus exposure and HLA in healthy donors. Study-wide results and caveats: The TCR clusters that emerged in the first cohort tended, a later analysis found, to co-occur in the approximately 110 validation repertoires. In vitro testing confirmed a few CMV-associated chains as specific for CMV antigens.

Data came from immunoSEQ multiplex PCR; TCRdb stores just in-frame clones and leaves some out. The data show some 120,000 clones, around 92% seen once. As concerns this clone: The antigen is unknown.

The CDR3 sequence is 13 residues long. V lost 2 bases and J lost 2, with 7 bases in between. The germline V gene has CDR1 SGHAT and CDR2 FQNNGV. This TCR was sampled from a young man in good health and CMV-seronegative. The chain recombines TRBV11-2 with TRBJ2-7; D perhaps matches TRBD1 (5 bases). Sequenced sample: PBMCs. The CDR3 nucleotides are TGTGCCAGCAGCTTAACAGGCACCTACGAGCAGTACTTC. Translating gives CASSLTGTYEQYF. Using reference TRBV11-2 and TRBJ2-7 for the parts outside the CDR3, the full variable domain is EAGVAQSPRYKIIEKRQSVAFWCNPISGHATLYWYQQILGQGPKLLIQFQNNGVVDDSQLPKDRFSAERLKGVDSTLKIQPAKLEDSAVYLCASSLTGTYEQYFGPGTRLTVT.